These T cell receptor beta chains were read from a single sample in a study of CD8 T cells in Susac syndrome. MiXCR, applied by TCRdb to the immunoSEQ multiplex PCR reads, yields one record per CDR3 protein. The repertoire holds around 300,000 distinct CDR3 sequences, with about 89% as singletons. Sample: CD8+ T cells from PBMCs. The receptor set was obtained from a human donor with multiple sclerosis. The CDR3 runs from the conserved cysteine through the conserved F or W. The D gene is left open where the match is weak. Expanded clones get a size class; other rows say once, few or many, or leave the size out.

clone size	CDR3 length	D gene	V gene	J gene	CDR3 protein	CDR3 DNA
once	17	TRBD1	TRBV5-1	TRBJ2-1	CASSLGPGDRGYNEQFF	TGCGCCAGCAGCCTGGGGCCCGGGGACAGGGGCTACAATGAGCAGTTCTTC
NA	16	TRBD2	TRBV6-2/TRBV6-3	TRBJ2-1	CASSYSMTSGSYEQFF	TGTGCCAGCAGTTACTCGATGACTAGCGGGAGTTATGAGCAGTTCTTC
NA	15	NA	TRBV13	TRBJ1-1	CASSLPGLGDTEAFF	TGTGCCAGCAGCTTACCGGGTCTGGGGGACACTGAAGCTTTCTTT
once	16	NA	TRBV30	TRBJ1-4	CAWSLLGRTEVEKLFF	TGTGCCTGGAGTCTACTAGGCCGGACGGAGGTAGAAAAACTGTTTTTT
NA	15	TRBD1	TRBV27	TRBJ1-5	CASSLSQGGNQPQHF	TGTGCCAGCAGTTTATCCCAGGGGGGAAATCAGCCCCAGCATTTT
NA	16	TRBD1	TRBV18	TRBJ2-2	CASSPPGQVDTGELFF	TGTGCCAGCTCACCACCGGGACAGGTGGACACCGGGGAGCTGTTTTTT
NA	13	NA	TRBV6-6	TRBJ2-3	CASSQRGADTQYF	TGTGCCAGCAGTCAGAGGGGTGCAGATACGCAGTATTTT
once	16	TRBD1	TRBV29-1	TRBJ1-3	CSVRGLTGGSGNTIYF	TGCAGCGTCAGGGGGCTGACAGGGGGCTCTGGAAACACCATATATTTT
NA	13	NA	TRBV29-1	TRBJ1-1	CSVVGRMNTEAFF	TGCAGCGTTGTAGGCAGAATGAACACTGAAGCTTTCTTT
NA	14	TRBD2	TRBV29-1	TRBJ2-1	CSVVWLAGANEQFF	TGCAGCGTTGTTTGGCTAGCGGGAGCCAATGAGCAGTTCTTC
NA	14	NA	TRBV18	TRBJ2-1	CASSPPSGGNEQFF	TGTGCCAGCTCACCCCCCTCTGGTGGCAATGAGCAGTTCTTC
NA	14	NA	TRBV6-2/TRBV6-3	TRBJ2-7	CASSYIGSSYEQYF	TGTGCCAGCAGTTACATCGGCAGCTCCTACGAGCAGTACTTC
NA	14	NA	TRBV7-2	TRBJ2-7	CASSSGLHLYEQYF	TGTGCCAGCAGCTCTGGACTCCATCTCTACGAGCAGTACTTC
few	15	TRBD2	TRBV7-2	TRBJ2-3	CASSLLAGGADTQYF	TGTGCCAGCAGCTTACTAGCGGGGGGAGCAGATACGCAGTATTTT
NA	13	NA	TRBV9	TRBJ1-5	CASSPDPRQPQHF	TGTGCCAGCAGCCCAGATCCCCGGCAGCCCCAGCATTTT
NA	15	NA	TRBV7-9	TRBJ1-5	CASSLGPGVNQPQHF	TGTGCCAGCAGCTTAGGTCCAGGGGTAAATCAGCCCCAGCATTTT
NA	15	NA	TRBV3-1	TRBJ2-7	CASSHPDGSSYEQYF	TGTGCCAGCAGCCATCCCGACGGTAGCTCCTACGAGCAGTACTTC
few	14	NA	TRBV4-3	TRBJ2-7	CASSQVRVSYEQYF	TGCGCCAGCAGCCAAGTTCGAGTCTCCTACGAGCAGTACTTC
NA	13	NA	TRBV20-1	TRBJ2-1	CSARHPARNEQFF	TGCAGTGCTAGACACCCAGCGCGCAATGAGCAGTTCTTC
NA	18	TRBD2	TRBV7-8	TRBJ2-2	CASRNPRTSGTNTGELFF	TGTGCCAGCCGTAACCCCCGGACTAGCGGGACGAACACCGGGGAGCTGTTTTTT
once	17	NA	TRBV4-3	TRBJ2-7	CASSQEVVLALGVEQYF	TGCGCCAGCAGCCAAGAGGTGGTGCTAGCTCTTGGTGTCGAGCAGTACTTC
NA	12	NA	TRBV6-2/TRBV6-3	TRBJ1-2	CASTHDPYGYTF	TGTGCCAGCACCCATGACCCTTACGGCTACACCTTC
NA	13	TRBD1	TRBV28	TRBJ2-7	CASRDRESYEQYF	TGTGCCAGCAGGGACAGGGAATCCTACGAGCAGTACTTC
once	16	TRBD1	TRBV6-2/TRBV6-3	TRBJ2-7	CASSYLGTGNSYEQYF	TGTGCCAGCAGTTACCTCGGGACAGGGAACTCCTACGAGCAGTACTTC
NA	14	NA	TRBV4-1	TRBJ2-1	CASSQDRLVDEQFF	TGCGCCAGCAGCCAAGATAGACTAGTGGATGAGCAGTTCTTC
NA	16	NA	TRBV6-1	TRBJ2-3	CASSDIGGASTDTQYF	TGTGCCAGCAGTGACATTGGGGGGGCCAGCACAGATACGCAGTATTTT
NA	15	NA	TRBV29-1	TRBJ2-1	CSADSGTVPYNEQFF	TGCAGCGCAGACAGCGGGACAGTCCCTTACAATGAGCAGTTCTTC
NA	17	NA	TRBV19	TRBJ2-7	CAGNRDEGNREVCEQYF	TGTGCCGGTAACCGGGACGAAGGAAACCGAGAGGTCTGCGAGCAGTACTTC
NA	17	TRBD1	TRBV4-3	TRBJ2-3	CASSRTGGSMGSDTQYF	TGCGCCAGCAGCCGAACAGGGGGCTCCATGGGGTCAGATACGCAGTATTTT
NA	14	TRBD2	TRBV20-1	TRBJ2-7	CSALIAAGGYEQYF	TGCAGTGCCCTCATCGCGGCGGGAGGGTACGAGCAGTACTTC
NA	15	NA	TRBV27	TRBJ1-1	CASSLWGGLGTEAFF	TGTGCCAGCAGTTTATGGGGGGGATTAGGCACTGAAGCTTTCTTT
NA	16	NA	TRBV27	TRBJ1-1	CASSWVPGGRNTEAFF	TGTGCCAGCAGTTGGGTCCCGGGGGGCAGGAACACTGAAGCTTTCTTT
once	11	NA	TRBV27	TRBJ1-1	CASSLGSRAFF	TGTGCCAGCAGTTTGGGCAGCCGGGCTTTCTTT
NA	13	TRBD1	TRBV20-1	TRBJ2-1	CSARVAGGNEQFF	TGCAGTGCTAGAGTGGCAGGGGGCAATGAGCAGTTCTTC